Listed below are T cell receptor beta chains from one sample, sequenced in a study of blood T cell repertoires in COVID-19. The protocol was immunoSEQ multiplex PCR, while the TCRdb copy is restricted to in-frame clones and leaves out a portion. The sample consists of some 300,000 clones, approximately 88% of them appearing once. Sequenced input: PBMCs or T cells enriched from blood (not recorded which). These receptors came from a woman aged 30 to 39 who had recovered from COVID-19. Both conserved end residues are part of each CDR3. A D gene is named only where the DNA matches it firmly. Expanded clones are given a class, and other clones once, few, many or no size at all.

j_call d_call v_call clone_size cdr3_nt cdr3_aa
TRBJ2-3 TRBD2 TRBV6-6 - TGTGCCAGCAGTCAGGGACTAGCGGGGGAGATAGGGGATACGCAGTATTTT CASSQGLAGEIGDTQYF
TRBJ2-5 - TRBV4-3 - TGCGCCAGCAGCCAAGACGGAGAAGAGACCCAGTACTTC CASSQDGEETQYF
TRBJ2-5 TRBD2 TRBV10-3 - TGTGCCATCAGGGGAGCGGGGTACCAAGAGACCCAGTACTTC CAIRGAGYQETQYF
TRBJ2-7 TRBD1 TRBV27 once TGTGCCAGCCGGTTTCGACAGGGGGCGCCCTACGAGCAGTACTTC CASRFRQGAPYEQYF
TRBJ2-3 TRBD2 TRBV18 - TGTGCCAGCTCACCGGGACTAGCGGGCAGCACAGATACGCAGTATTTT CASSPGLAGSTDTQYF
TRBJ1-6 - TRBV30 - TGTGCCTGGAGCCCCGACAGCCTTAATTCACCCCTCCACTTT CAWSPDSLNSPLHF
TRBJ2-2 TRBD2 TRBV18 - TGTGCCAGCTCCGGACTAGCGGCTTCCACCGGGGAGCTGTTTTTT CASSGLAASTGELFF
TRBJ2-1 TRBD2 TRBV7-3 - TGTGCCAGCAGCTTAATGCCAAGCGGGAACGAGCAGTTCTTC CASSLMPSGNEQFF
TRBJ2-5 - TRBV7-9 - TGTGCCAGCAGCATCCGGGACACCCAAGAGACCCAGTACTTC CASSIRDTQETQYF
TRBJ2-1 - TRBV7-3 - TGTGCCAGCAGCTTAGGAGAGAGCTCCTACAATGAGCAGTTCTTC CASSLGESSYNEQFF
TRBJ2-7 TRBD1 TRBV27 - TGTGCCAGCACCCTCAACGGACAGGGGGCAGGCGAGCAGTACTTC CASTLNGQGAGEQYF
TRBJ2-7 - TRBV5-4 - TGTGCCAGCAGCTTGGAGGGGCCCTACGAGCAGTACTTC CASSLEGPYEQYF
TRBJ1-4 - TRBV6-4 - TGTGCCAGCAGTCCTTCGGGGGATAATGAAAAACTGTTTTTT CASSPSGDNEKLFF
TRBJ2-1 TRBD2 TRBV7-9 few TGTGCCAGCAGCCCCGCGGGCGGGAGGGTCAATGAGCAGTTCTTC CASSPAGGRVNEQFF
TRBJ2-3 - TRBV19 once TGTGCCAGTAGTATCAGGGGCACAGGGTCCACAGATACGCAGTATTTT CASSIRGTGSTDTQYF
TRBJ2-7 TRBD2 TRBV9 - TGTGCCAGCAGCGTAGATCCCTTTGCTAGCGGCCGTCAGTACTTC CASSVDPFASGRQYF
TRBJ2-1 TRBD2 TRBV3-1/TRBV3-2 - TGTGCCAGCAGCCGGCGGACTAGCGGCTACAATGAGCAGTTCTTC CASSRRTSGYNEQFF
TRBJ2-5 - TRBV5-5 - TGTGCCAGCCGCGGAATGGAGACCCAGTACTTC CASRGMETQYF
TRBJ1-4 - TRBV2 - TGTGCCAGCACGGGGGGAGTCTATGAAAAACTGTTTTTT CASTGGVYEKLFF
TRBJ2-2 TRBD2 TRBV4-1 - TGCGCCAGCAGCCTTATAGTAGGACTAGCAAACGGGGAGCTGTTTTTT CASSLIVGLANGELFF
TRBJ1-1 TRBD1 TRBV11-3 - TGTGCCAGCAGCCCCCGGGACAGGGACACTGAAGCTTTCTTT CASSPRDRDTEAFF
TRBJ2-4 - TRBV7-9 once TGTGCCAGCGGGTTTCTTGGATACCAGGGCCTTAACTTC CASGFLGYQGLNF
TRBJ1-1 - TRBV27 - TGTGCCAGCAGTTTAAATCTAGACACTGAAGCTTTCTTT CASSLNLDTEAFF
TRBJ2-1 - TRBV18 few TGTGCCAGCTCACCACCTGGAGGGCCGGTGGATGAGCAGTTCTTC CASSPPGGPVDEQFF
TRBJ1-3 - TRBV6-5 - TGTGCCAGCGCAGGCTCTGGAAACACCATATATTTT CASAGSGNTIYF
TRBJ1-1 - TRBV19 - TGTGCCAGTAGTATCTTTAGGGAGGCGAACACTGAAGCTTTCTTT CASSIFREANTEAFF
TRBJ2-3 TRBD2 TRBV7-3 - TGTGCCAGCAGCTTCGTCCCTAGCGGGGGTGGTACAGATACGCAGTATTTT CASSFVPSGGGTDTQYF
TRBJ1-4 TRBD1 TRBV9 - TGTGCCAGCAGCGAGGGGGACAGGGGTTTTTCTTGGGGTTCTGAAAAACTGTTTTTT CASSEGDRGFSWGSEKLFF
TRBJ2-3 - TRBV6-4 - TGTGCCAGCAGTGACGGATCGGGAGCAGATACGCAGTATTTT CASSDGSGADTQYF
TRBJ1-1 TRBD1 TRBV28 - TGTGCCAGCAGGACGTGGGACAGCGCCACTGAAGCTTTCTTT CASRTWDSATEAFF
TRBJ2-2 - TRBV6-5 - TGTGCCAGCAGGCGCGGGGAGCTGTTTTTT CASRRGELFF
TRBJ2-7 TRBD2 TRBV28 - TGTGCCAGCAGTTTATATTCGCCTAGCGGGAGGCACGAGCAGTACTTC CASSLYSPSGRHEQYF
TRBJ1-1 - TRBV10-3 - TGTGCCATCAGTGAGTCTATGGGGGGCACTGAAGCTTTCTTT CAISESMGGTEAFF
TRBJ2-7 TRBD2 TRBV5-1 - TGCGCCAGCAGCCTTAGCGGGAGGGCCTACGAGCAGTACTTC CASSLSGRAYEQYF
TRBJ1-1 - TRBV9 - TGTGCCAGCAGCCCCCTTGCGGCTAACACTGAAGCTTTCTTT CASSPLAANTEAFF
TRBJ1-1 TRBD1 TRBV28 once TGTGCCAGCAGGCGCGCGACAGGGATGAACACTGAAGCTTTCTTT CASRRATGMNTEAFF
TRBJ2-7 - TRBV5-4 - TGTGCCAGCAGCCCCGGAGGGGTCCAAACCTTCGGGGAGCAGTACTTC CASSPGGVQTFGEQYF
TRBJ2-1 - TRBV12-3/TRBV12-4 - TGTGCCAGCAGTTTTGCAGGGAATGAGCAGTTCTTC CASSFAGNEQFF
TRBJ1-1 TRBD1 TRBV18 - TGTGCCAGCTCACCACTGGACAGGGTATACACTGAAGCTTTCTTT CASSPLDRVYTEAFF
TRBJ2-1 - TRBV19 - TGTGCCAGTAGGAGATCCGGGAATGAGCAGTTCTTC CASRRSGNEQFF
TRBJ2-1 TRBD2 TRBV9 - TGTGCCAGCAGCGTAGCGGGGAGGGATGAGCAGTTCTTC CASSVAGRDEQFF
TRBJ2-1 TRBD1 TRBV3-1/TRBV3-2 - TGTGCCAGCAGCCAGACAGGGAATCCGTTCTTC CASSQTGNPFF
TRBJ2-2 - TRBV5-6 - TGTGCCAGCAGCTTGCGAGGGAACACCGGGGAGCTGTTTTTT CASSLRGNTGELFF
TRBJ1-1 - TRBV7-3 - TGTGCCAGCAGCTTCGTCGCCGGCACTGAAGCTTTCTTT CASSFVAGTEAFF
TRBJ1-4 - TRBV11-3 - TGTGCCAGCAGCCCCCCGGGCAGGGCTAATGAAAAACTGTTTTTT CASSPPGRANEKLFF
TRBJ1-5 - TRBV4-1 - TGCGCCAGCAGCATTGAGTTACGTCAGCCCCAGCATTTT CASSIELRQPQHF
TRBJ1-1 - TRBV28 once TGTGCCAGCTTGCGGAACACTGAAGCTTTCTTT CASLRNTEAFF
TRBJ2-2 TRBD2 TRBV11-2 once TGTGCCAGCAGCTTCGTTAGCGGGAGGGCCGGGATATCGACCGGGGAGCTGTTTTTT CASSFVSGRAGISTGELFF
TRBJ2-1 - TRBV18 - TGTGCCAGCTCAGTGAACAGGGTAGCCGGCGATGAGCAGTTCTTC CASSVNRVAGDEQFF